This TCR beta chain was documented in a study of blood T cell repertoires in COVID-19. For the study at large: Researchers got acute and convalescent COVID-19 samples from the United States, Italy and Spain.

Study processing details: Using reference gene primer amplification, nucleated cell counts were estimated. TCRdb's copy holds only in-frame clones and misses some; the assay was immunoSEQ multiplex PCR. The V and J calls and the clone size are those of that table, but D and trimming were determined from the DNA. The sample comprises more than 250,000 clones, around nine tenths of which are singletons, and over 6% rests with the top ten. In terms of age and location, participants ranged from roughly 18 to 95 years and lived in about 25 US areas. Participants' own reports of clinical history determined their cohort assignment. With 5 bases clipped from V and 3 bases from J, the junction kept 7 bases outside the gene matches. The CDR3 extends over 16 amino acids. CDR1 and CDR2 from the germline V gene are MDHEN and SYDVKM.

This receptor was obtained from a woman aged 40-49 years who had recovered from COVID-19. The chain has TRBV28 and TRBJ2-2; TRBD1 agrees at 9 bases. Sequencing input: PBMCs or T cells enriched from blood (not recorded which). CDR3 region: CASSPPGQGYTGELFF. The CDR3 DNA sequence: TGTGCCAGCAGTCCCCCGGGACAGGGTTACACCGGGGAGCTGTTTTTT.